These T cell receptor beta chains were read from a single sample in a study of T cells in Graves' hyperthyroidism and ophthalmopathy. TCRdb reanalysed the multiplex PCR reads using MiXCR and keeps one entry per CDR3 protein. The profile covers about 570,000 distinct CDR3 sequences, with approximately 44% appearing a single time and around 17% taken by the ten largest. Input material: peripheral blood or thyroid tissue (not recorded which). The receptors stem from an adult woman with Graves' disease, either hyperthyroidism or ophthalmopathy (not recorded which). Both conserved end residues are part of each CDR3. The D gene is left open where the match is weak. Part of the rows lack a size; the others show once, few, many or a class for expanded clones.

v_call	j_call	d_call	clone_size	cdr3_aa	cdr3_nt
TRBV13	TRBJ2-2	NA	NA	CASRPGAGTGELFF	TGTGCCAGCAGACCGGGAGCTGGGACCGGGGAGCTGTTTTTT
TRBV7-9	TRBJ2-7	NA	NA	CASSLGGGPGYEQYF	TGTGCTAGCAGCTTAGGGGGAGGGCCCGGCTACGAGCAGTACTTC
TRBV7-9	TRBJ1-4	TRBD1	many	CASSWGQWATNEKLFF	TGTGCCAGCAGTTGGGGACAGTGGGCAACTAATGAAAAACTGTTTTTT
TRBV14	TRBJ2-7	TRBD1	NA	CASSLTGTGGAYEQYF	TGTGCCAGCAGCCTGACCGGGACAGGGGGCGCCTACGAGCAGTACTTC
TRBV10-2	TRBJ2-7	TRBD1	NA	CASRDGTGRKVEQYF	TGCGCCAGCAGAGACGGGACAGGGAGGAAGGTCGAGCAGTACTTC
TRBV9	TRBJ1-6	NA	NA	CASSVAGTGQSPLHF	TGTGCCAGCAGCGTAGCAGGGACTGGGCAGTCACCCCTCCACTTT
TRBV7-2	TRBJ2-5	NA	NA	CASSLVNSEETQYF	TGTGCCAGCAGCTTAGTCAACTCAGAAGAGACCCAGTACTTC
TRBV10-2	TRBJ1-2	NA	NA	CASQEGGNNYGYTF	TGCGCCAGCCAAGAAGGAGGGAACAACTATGGCTACACCTTC
TRBV10-3	TRBJ2-5	TRBD2	NA	CASRRTSGKVQETQYF	TGTGCCAGCAGACGGACTAGCGGGAAGGTCCAAGAGACCCAGTACTTC
TRBV12-3/TRBV12-4	TRBJ1-5	NA	once	CASSRRGGPNQPQHF	TGTGCCAGCAGCCGGAGAGGTGGGCCCAATCAGCCCCAGCATTTT
TRBV6-1	TRBJ1-2	TRBD1	many	CASSAGQGSYGYTF	TGTGCCAGCAGTGCGGGACAGGGTTCCTATGGCTACACCTTC
TRBV29-1	TRBJ1-2	NA	NA	CSVYLGGYTF	TGCAGCGTCTATTTAGGTGGCTACACCTTC
TRBV20-1	TRBJ1-2	NA	NA	CSARGTGLVGYTF	TGCAGTGCTAGGGGTACAGGGTTGGTAGGCTACACCTTC
TRBV27	TRBJ1-5	NA	many	CASSLRGANQPQHF	TGTGCCAGCAGTTTGCGAGGGGCCAATCAGCCCCAGCATTTT
TRBV15	TRBJ1-4	NA	NA	CATSSSGGLRGEKLFF	TGTGCCACCAGCAGCTCCGGGGGGTTACGGGGTGAAAAACTGTTTTTT
TRBV29-1	TRBJ1-1	NA	few	CSVVERTNTEAFF	TGCAGCGTTGTAGAACGGACGAACACTGAAGCTTTCTTT
TRBV5-1	TRBJ2-7	TRBD2	many	CASSSGLAGREQYF	TGCGCCAGCAGCTCTGGACTAGCGGGGCGAGAGCAGTACTTC
TRBV10-3	TRBJ1-2	TRBD1	NA	CATRPDREGPNYGYTF	TGTGCCACCAGGCCGGACAGGGAGGGACCAAACTATGGCTACACCTTC
TRBV20-1	TRBJ1-2	TRBD1	NA	CSARGQNANYGYTF	TGCAGTGCTAGGGGACAGAACGCTAACTATGGCTACACCTTC
TRBV20-1	TRBJ1-4	TRBD1	NA	CSVQGASVLKLFF	TGCAGTGTCCAGGGGGCATCGGTGTTGAAACTGTTTTTT
TRBV6-1	TRBJ2-5	NA	many	CASTVYSQETQYF	TGTGCCAGCACTGTCTACAGCCAGGAGACCCAGTACTTC
TRBV5-1	TRBJ1-1	NA	NA	CASSLGSGTGETEAFF	TGCGCCAGCAGCTTGGGATCGGGGACCGGGGAGACTGAAGCTTTCTTT
TRBV5-6	TRBJ2-7	NA	NA	CASMDSGAGFYEQYF	TGTGCCAGCATGGATAGCGGCGCGGGGTTTTACGAGCAGTACTTC
TRBV4-1	TRBJ2-2	TRBD1	NA	CASSQMTGANTGELFF	TGCGCCAGCAGCCAAATGACAGGGGCGAACACCGGGGAGCTGTTTTTT
TRBV9	TRBJ2-7	TRBD1	few	CAIRQGAYEQYF	TGTGCCATTAGACAGGGTGCCTACGAGCAGTACTTC
TRBV10-2	TRBJ2-3	TRBD2	NA	CASRQPSSGYTDTQYF	TGCGCCAGCAGACAACCCTCTAGCGGATACACAGATACGCAGTATTTT
TRBV6-5	TRBJ2-2	NA	few	CASIKPQTGELFF	TGTGCCAGCATTAAGCCCCAAACCGGGGAGCTGTTTTTT
TRBV11-2	TRBJ1-4	TRBD1	NA	CASSWGQATNEKLFF	TGTGCCAGCAGCTGGGGACAGGCAACTAATGAAAAACTGTTTTTT
TRBV29-1	TRBJ1-1	NA	few	CSAGENTEAFF	TGCAGCGCTGGAGAGAACACTGAAGCTTTCTTT
TRBV12-3/TRBV12-4	TRBJ1-6	NA	many	CASSLAGDSPLHF	TGTGCCAGCAGTTTGGCTGGTGACTCACCCCTCCACTTT
TRBV28	TRBJ1-5	NA	NA	CASSVGGVGNQPQHF	TGTGCCAGCAGTGTTGGGGGCGTTGGCAATCAGCCCCAGCATTTT
TRBV9	TRBJ1-1	TRBD1	many	CASSGQGFGEAFF	TGTGCCAGCAGCGGACAGGGGTTCGGTGAAGCTTTCTTT
TRBV7-9	TRBJ1-1	NA	NA	CASSNRDTGEAFF	TGTGCCAGCAGCAATCGGGACACCGGAGAAGCTTTCTTT
TRBV4-1	TRBJ1-4	NA	NA	CASSQDGRGSLATNEKLFF	TGCGCCAGCAGCCAAGATGGTAGGGGCAGCTTGGCCACTAATGAAAAACTGTTTTTT
TRBV20-1	TRBJ2-7	NA	NA	CSARLASEQYF	TGCAGTGCGCGTCTAGCGTCCGAGCAGTACTTC
TRBV3-1	TRBJ1-1	NA	NA	CASSEGTVANEAFF	TGTGCCAGCAGCGAAGGGACCGTAGCTAATGAAGCTTTCTTT
TRBV20-1	TRBJ1-3	NA	many	CSATRGFAGNTIYF	TGCAGTGCTACCAGGGGTTTCGCTGGAAACACCATATATTTT